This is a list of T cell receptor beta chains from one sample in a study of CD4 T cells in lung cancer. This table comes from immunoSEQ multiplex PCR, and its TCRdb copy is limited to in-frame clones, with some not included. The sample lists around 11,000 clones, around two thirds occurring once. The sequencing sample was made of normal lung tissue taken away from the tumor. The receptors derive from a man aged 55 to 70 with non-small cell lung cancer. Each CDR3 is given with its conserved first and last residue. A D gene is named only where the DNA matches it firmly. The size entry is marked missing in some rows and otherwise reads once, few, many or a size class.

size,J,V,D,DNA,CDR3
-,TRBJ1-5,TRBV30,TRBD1,TGTGCCTGGGACAGGGGGCAAAGCAATCAGCCCCAGCATTTT,CAWDRGQSNQPQHF
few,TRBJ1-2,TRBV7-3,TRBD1,TGTGCCAGCAGCTTTACCGGGACAGGGACCTACACCTTC,CASSFTGTGTYTF
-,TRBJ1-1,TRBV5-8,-,TGTGCCAGCAGCTTGTACACGAGGCACACTGAAGCTTTCTTT,CASSLYTRHTEAFF
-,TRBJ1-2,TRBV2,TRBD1,TGTGCCAGCAGGGGCAGGGGGTATGGCTACACCTTC,CASRGRGYGYTF
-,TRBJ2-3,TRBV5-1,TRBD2,TGCGCCAGCAGCTTGTTCGGGGGACTAGCGGGAGAGACAGATACGCAGTATTTT,CASSLFGGLAGETDTQYF
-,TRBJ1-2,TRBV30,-,TGTGCCTGGAGTCCCGGGGAGGGAGGCTACACCTTC,CAWSPGEGGYTF
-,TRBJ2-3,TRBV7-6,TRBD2,TGTGCCAGCAGCTTAGGAGGTTTCACGGTAGCGGGAGATACGCAGTATTTT,CASSLGGFTVAGDTQYF
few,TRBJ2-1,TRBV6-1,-,TGTGCCAGCAGTGAGGGGGGGGCTCCGCCATCCGAGCAGTTCTTC,CASSEGGAPPSEQFF
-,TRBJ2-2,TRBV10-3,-,TGTGCCATCAGGGAGCCTGGTGGGCATACCGGGGAGCTGTTTTTT,CAIREPGGHTGELFF
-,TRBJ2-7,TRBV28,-,TGTGCCAGCAAGGCGGGACAGAGCTACGAGCAGTACTTC,CASKAGQSYEQYF
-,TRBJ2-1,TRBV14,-,TGTGCCAGCAGCCCATTGACTACCCGAGAGAGTGAGCAGTTCTTC,CASSPLTTRESEQFF
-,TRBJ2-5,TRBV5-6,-,TGTGCCAGCAGCTTTTTTACTGGAGTACAAGAGACCCAGTACTTC,CASSFFTGVQETQYF
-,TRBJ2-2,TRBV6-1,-,TGTGCCAGCAGTGTACAGGGACCGAACACCGGGGAGCTGTTTTTT,CASSVQGPNTGELFF
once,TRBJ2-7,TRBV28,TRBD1,TGTGCCAGCACTCCCCCACCCGGCCGCTGGGACAGGGTCTACGAGCAGTACTTC,CASTPPPGRWDRVYEQYF
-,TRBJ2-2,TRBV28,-,TGTGCCATCAAAGGGGTTTTCAACACCGGGGAGCTGTTTTTT,CAIKGVFNTGELFF
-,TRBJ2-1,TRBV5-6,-,TGTGCCAGCAGCTTGGCCAGCGTAGGTGGCTCCTACAATGAGCAGTTCTTC,CASSLASVGGSYNEQFF
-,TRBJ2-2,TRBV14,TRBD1,TGTGCCAGCAGCCTAGGGGGCCGCACCGGGGAGCTGTTTTTT,CASSLGGRTGELFF
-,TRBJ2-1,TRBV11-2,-,TGTGCCAGCAGGCACTCGGATGAGCAGTTCTTC,CASRHSDEQFF
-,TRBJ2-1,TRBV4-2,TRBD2,TGTGCCAGCAGCCAAGATGGTGGCGGGAGGTCCTACAATGAGCAGTTCTTC,CASSQDGGGRSYNEQFF
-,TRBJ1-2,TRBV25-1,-,TGTGCCAGCAGTTACAGGGACGCCCACTATGGCTACACCTTC,CASSYRDAHYGYTF
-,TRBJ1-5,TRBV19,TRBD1,TGTGCCAGTAGTATAGCCTCGGGGCAGGGGGTACAGCCCCAGCATTTT,CASSIASGQGVQPQHF
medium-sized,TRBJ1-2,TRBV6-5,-,TGTGCCAGCAGTTACGGGGAGGGGATCTATGGCTACACCTTC,CASSYGEGIYGYTF
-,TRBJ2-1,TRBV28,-,TGTGCCAGCAACCCCTTGGACTCGTTGGCCGCTGAGCAGTTCTTC,CASNPLDSLAAEQFF
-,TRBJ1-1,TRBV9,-,TGTGCCAGCAGCGTAGCGGAGAGGAACACTGAAGCTTTCTTT,CASSVAERNTEAFF
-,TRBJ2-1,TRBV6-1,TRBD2,TGTGCCAGCAGACTAGCGGGACCCAACAATGAGCAGTTCTTC,CASRLAGPNNEQFF
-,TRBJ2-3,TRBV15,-,TGTGCCACCAGCGTAGTCTCCAGCGGGTATACGCAGTATTTT,CATSVVSSGYTQYF
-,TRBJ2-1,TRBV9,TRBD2,TGTGCCAGCAGCCCCAGGTCGTGGCGGGAGAGTTCTGGTAATGAGCAGTTCTTC,CASSPRSWRESSGNEQFF
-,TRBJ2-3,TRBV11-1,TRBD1,TGTGCCAGCAGCTTAGGACAGGGAAAACACACAGATACGCAGTATTTT,CASSLGQGKHTDTQYF
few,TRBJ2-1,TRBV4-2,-,TGTGCCAGCAGCCAAGAACTTAACCTTTACAATGAGCAGTTCTTC,CASSQELNLYNEQFF
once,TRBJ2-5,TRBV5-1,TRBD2,TGCGCCAGCAGCTCCGGGACTAGCGGGAGGGCGGGACGAGAGACCCAGTACTTC,CASSSGTSGRAGRETQYF
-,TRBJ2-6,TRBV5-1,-,TGCGCCAGCAGTGTTGCAGGGCAGGCTGGGGCCAACGTCCTGACTTTC,CASSVAGQAGANVLTF
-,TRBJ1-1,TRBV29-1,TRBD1,TGCAGCGTTGAAGCTCTTCGAATTGCAGGGGGTGAAGCTTTCTTT,CSVEALRIAGGEAFF
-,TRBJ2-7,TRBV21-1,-,TGTGCCAGCAGCAAAGAGGGAAGGGGGCGTCACTACGAGCAGTACTTC,CASSKEGRGRHYEQYF
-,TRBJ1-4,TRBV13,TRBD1,TGTGCCAGCAGGCAGGGGGGAGAAAAACTGTTTTTT,CASRQGGEKLFF
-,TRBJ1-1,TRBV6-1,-,TGTGCCAGCAGTGAATTTCGCAGAACGAAACTGAACACTGAAGCTTTCTTT,CASSEFRRTKLNTEAFF
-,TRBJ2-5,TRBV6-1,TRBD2,TGTGCCAGCAGTGAAGACGGACTAGCGGGAGGGCCGGAGCAAGAGACCCAGTACTTC,CASSEDGLAGGPEQETQYF
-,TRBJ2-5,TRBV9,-,TGTGCCAGCAGCTTCCGAGCGGAGGGGAAAGAGACCCAGTACTTC,CASSFRAEGKETQYF
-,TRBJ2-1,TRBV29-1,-,TGCAGCGTTGGAACGGGGAGCGAGCAGTTCTTC,CSVGTGSEQFF
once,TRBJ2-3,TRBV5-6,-,TGTGCCAGCAGCCGGCGGGGCAGAGGGGACCATACGCAGTATTTT,CASSRRGRGDHTQYF
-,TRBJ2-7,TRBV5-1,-,TGCGCCAGCAGCTTGGACGGGGGATCGGGTTACGAGCAGTACTTC,CASSLDGGSGYEQYF
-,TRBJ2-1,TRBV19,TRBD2,TGTGCCAGTAGTGGATTGAGAGGCCTAGCGGGAGGCAATGAGCAGTTCTTC,CASSGLRGLAGGNEQFF
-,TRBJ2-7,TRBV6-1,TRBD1,TGTGCCAGCAGTGAACTGGGCGGGACAGGGTCCTACGAGCAGTACTTC,CASSELGGTGSYEQYF